The rows below give T cell receptor beta chains drawn from one sample of a study of T cells after yellow fever vaccination. Each CDR3 protein gets one entry after TCRdb re-called the 5' RACE reads with MiXCR. The profile covers 150,000 to 200,000 distinct CDR3 sequences, with roughly 6.2% appearing a single time and 2.5% to 3.5% taken by the ten largest. The specimen comprised CD4+ T cells sorted from PBMCs, sampled on the day of the first yellow fever vaccination. All receptors derive from a man younger than 35 who received the YFV17D yellow fever vaccine. Both conserved end residues are part of each CDR3. D genes are given only for firm matches. Size tells how often a clone was seen (once, few, many) or the class of an expanded clone, and some rows leave it out.

>TRBD1|many|TRBJ1-1|TRBV4-2
TGTGCCAGCAGCCCTCAGGGGGCCAGTAGCACTGAAGCTTTCTTT
CASSPQGASSTEAFF
>.|.|TRBJ2-1|TRBV5-1
TGCGCCAGCAGCTTCACAGGGCCCTACAATGAGCAGTTCTTC
CASSFTGPYNEQFF
>.|.|TRBJ2-2|TRBV5-5
TGTGCCATCGGCTCGGGGCCCCTCTCCCCGGAGGGGCTGTTTTTT
CAIGSGPLSPEGLFF
>.|many|TRBJ1-5|TRBV21-1
TGTGCCAGCAATGAGACGGTGAGCAATCAGCCCCAGCATTTT
CASNETVSNQPQHF
>.|many|TRBJ2-1|TRBV12-3/TRBV12-4
TGTGCCAGCAGTTTTGAGGACAATGAGCAGTTCTTC
CASSFEDNEQFF
>.|medium-sized|TRBJ2-1|TRBV18
TGTGCCAGCTCACCACCGGCGGGGACCGCCTACAATGAGCAGTTCTTC
CASSPPAGTAYNEQFF
>.|few|TRBJ2-2|TRBV20-1
TGCAGTGCTAGAGATATAAGCGCCGGGGAGCTGTTTTTT
CSARDISAGELFF
>TRBD1|many|TRBJ1-5|TRBV12-3/TRBV12-4
TGTGCCAGCAGGGGACAGGGGGACAATCAGCCCCAGCATTTT
CASRGQGDNQPQHF
>TRBD1|few|TRBJ2-1|TRBV3-1
TGTGCCAGCAGCGCCGGCGTGGACAGGGAGTATGAGCAGTTCTTC
CASSAGVDREYEQFF
>.|.|TRBJ2-2|TRBV6-5
TGTGCCAGCAGTTATAAGTCTCAGGGGCAGGCGAACACCGGGGAGCTGTTTTTT
CASSYKSQGQANTGELFF
>.|.|TRBJ2-3|TRBV21-1
TGTGCCAGCAGCATTGTTTTGGCAGATACGCAGTATTTT
CASSIVLADTQYF
>.|few|TRBJ2-1|TRBV4-3
TGCGCCAGCAGCCCCCAGACAGCCATGAATGAGCAGTTCTTC
CASSPQTAMNEQFF
>.|.|TRBJ2-3|TRBV5-4
TGTGCCAGCACCCTTAGGCGGGCTACTCAAACAGATACGCAGTATTTT
CASTLRRATQTDTQYF
>.|few|TRBJ2-5|TRBV7-3
TGTGCCAGCAGCCCAAACCAGGGGCAGGGGGAGACCCAGTACTTC
CASSPNQGQGETQYF
>TRBD1|.|TRBJ2-5|TRBV6-1
TGTGCCAGCAGTCCCCGGGACAGCCAAGAGACCCAGTACTTC
CASSPRDSQETQYF
>TRBD2|many|TRBJ2-7|TRBV4-3
TGCGCCAGCAGCCAAGATTTCGTGGGTTTCGAGCGGGGGGCCTACGAGCAGTACTTC
CASSQDFVGFERGAYEQYF
>TRBD2|many|TRBJ2-3|TRBV10-3
TGTGCCATCAGTGAGTACGAGCGGGGGTACACAGATACGCAGTATTTT
CAISEYERGYTDTQYF
>.|many|TRBJ1-1|TRBV20-1
TGCAGTGCTGGGGGACAATTACTTGAAGCTTTCTTT
CSAGGQLLEAFF
>.|many|TRBJ1-5|TRBV7-9
TGTGCCAGCGGGGGGCAGGACCTCATTCAGCCCCAGCATTTT
CASGGQDLIQPQHF
>TRBD2|many|TRBJ2-5|TRBV30
TGTGCCTGGGCGAAAGCGGGGGCAGAGACCCAGTACTTC
CAWAKAGAETQYF
>TRBD1|many|TRBJ2-5|TRBV5-1
TGCGCCAGCAGCAGGACAGGGAGCGGGGAGACCCAGTACTTC
CASSRTGSGETQYF
>.|many|TRBJ1-2|TRBV2
TGTGCCATGGCCGAGACCGCAGTAGATGGCTACACCTTC
CAMAETAVDGYTF
>.|.|TRBJ1-6|TRBV4-3
TGCGCCAGCAGCCTCCAAAGAGGAAATTCACCCCTCCACTTT
CASSLQRGNSPLHF
>.|many|TRBJ2-3|TRBV5-6
TGTGCCAGCAGCTTGGTGGATAACACAGATACGCAGTATTTT
CASSLVDNTDTQYF
>.|.|TRBJ1-2|TRBV5-1
TGCGCCAGCAGCTTGACGACAGAGAACTATGGCTACACCTTC
CASSLTTENYGYTF
>.|many|TRBJ1-2|TRBV20-1
TGCAGTCCCTTATGGGAGGGGTATGGCTACACCTTC
CSPLWEGYGYTF
>.|many|TRBJ2-2|TRBV5-1
TGCGCCAGCACGCCGCCCCCGTACACCCTACCCGGGGAGCTGTTTTTT
CASTPPPYTLPGELFF
>TRBD2|many|TRBJ2-1|TRBV20-1
TGCAGTGCTAGGGGCGGGGGGGCCAATGAGCAGTTCTTC
CSARGGGANEQFF
>.|many|TRBJ2-3|TRBV5-1
TGCGCCAGCAGCACGGGGGACACCGGCGTTACGCAGTATTTT
CASSTGDTGVTQYF
>TRBD1|few|TRBJ1-4|TRBV5-1
TGCGCCAGCAGCCCTGGGACAGTGAGGAATGAAAAACTGTTTTTT
CASSPGTVRNEKLFF
>.|many|TRBJ1-5|TRBV7-6
TGTGCCAGCAGCTTAGGGACAAATCAGCCCCAGCATTTT
CASSLGTNQPQHF
>TRBD1|many|TRBJ1-1|TRBV5-6
TGTGCCAGCATCCGGACAGGGTCATATAGGATGAACACTGAAGCTTTCTTT
CASIRTGSYRMNTEAFF
>.|.|TRBJ2-7|TRBV18
TGTGCCAGCTCACCTGTGACAGGCGCATCAGGCTACGAGCAGTACTTC
CASSPVTGASGYEQYF
>.|few|TRBJ2-3|TRBV4-1
TGCGCCAGCAGCCAATTAGTTTTTGGCACAGATACGCAGTATTTT
CASSQLVFGTDTQYF
>TRBD1|few|TRBJ2-5|TRBV10-3
TGTGCCATCAGTGAGCCACCGGGACAGAAAGAGACCCAGTACTTC
CAISEPPGQKETQYF
>.|few|TRBJ2-3|TRBV4-3
TGCGCCAGCAGCCGCCTTCGCTTGGGCCGGGGAAGCACAGATACGCAGTATTTT
CASSRLRLGRGSTDTQYF
>TRBD2|few|TRBJ2-3|TRBV20-1
TGCAGTGCTAGACTTCGACTAGCGGGGGAGTTTACGCAGTATTTT
CSARLRLAGEFTQYF
>.|many|TRBJ1-1|TRBV20-1
TGCAGTGCGCGACAGGTTGGGTGGCCTGAAGCTTTCTTT
CSARQVGWPEAFF
>.|.|TRBJ1-3|TRBV6-5
TGTGCCAGCCAGTTAAGTACCTCTGGAAACACCATATATTTT
CASQLSTSGNTIYF
>TRBD2|many|TRBJ2-2|TRBV7-2
TGTGCCAGCAGCTTAGCCCTAGCGGGGAACACCGGGGAGCTGTTTTTT
CASSLALAGNTGELFF
>.|few|TRBJ2-3|TRBV7-9
TGTGCCAGCAGCCGAAATGTTGGGGGGCTATCAGATACGCAGTATTTT
CASSRNVGGLSDTQYF
>TRBD2|few|TRBJ2-3|TRBV4-3
TGCGCCAGCAGCCAATCTCCTGCGGGGGGCACTCCAGATACGCAGTATTTT
CASSQSPAGGTPDTQYF
>TRBD2|.|TRBJ2-3|TRBV12-3/TRBV12-4
TGTGCCAGCGTATTTAGCGGGGCCAGCACAGATACGCAGTATTTT
CASVFSGASTDTQYF
>.|many|TRBJ2-1|TRBV7-2
TGTGCCAGCAGCCGGACCCACCGGGATGAGCAGTTCTTC
CASSRTHRDEQFF
>TRBD1|.|TRBJ2-5|TRBV5-1
TGCGCCAGCAGCTTGGGACAGGGGGGAAAAGAGACCCAGTACTTC
CASSLGQGGKETQYF
>.|.|TRBJ1-1|TRBV20-1
TGCAGTACAGGCCCGGGAAAACCAGAAGCTTTCTTT
CSTGPGKPEAFF
>.|many|TRBJ2-5|TRBV2
TGTGCCAGCAGTGGAGGGGCGACCCAAGAGACCCAGTACTTC
CASSGGATQETQYF
>TRBD1|many|TRBJ2-3|TRBV6-6
TGTGCCAGCAGTGCGACAGGGGGCGCGGGGGATACGCAGTATTTT
CASSATGGAGDTQYF
>.|few|TRBJ1-5|TRBV7-2
TGTGCCAGCAGCACCCTTAGCCAGCCCCAGCATTTT
CASSTLSQPQHF
>TRBD2|few|TRBJ2-2|TRBV12-5
TGTGCTAGTGGTTTAATCTTAGCGGGGGGCATGGCTGGGGAGCTGTTTTTT
CASGLILAGGMAGELFF